These T cell receptor beta chains were read from a single sample in a study of T cell changes during pregnancy in multiple sclerosis. Only in-frame clones appear in the TCRdb table, and some are missing; sequencing was by immunoSEQ multiplex PCR. Altogether 55,000 to 65,000 clones are present, 93% being singletons, with the ten largest covering approximately 1.8%. Material: peripheral blood, obtained after pregnancy. The receptors shown here come from a female donor with multiple sclerosis, enrolled in a pregnancy study. Each CDR3 is given with its conserved first and last residue. A D gene is named only where the DNA matches it firmly. Not every row has a clone size; where given, it reads once, few, many or a size class.

v_gene	d_gene	j_gene	abundance	CDR3aa	CDR3nt
TRBV11-3	TRBD2	TRBJ2-5	NA	CASSLVLAGAEETQYF	TGTGCCAGCAGCTTAGTTCTAGCGGGAGCGGAAGAGACCCAGTACTTC
TRBV4-1	NA	TRBJ1-2	NA	CASSQGSGDYGYTF	TGCGCCAGCAGCCAAGGTTCAGGGGACTATGGCTACACCTTC
TRBV6-4	NA	TRBJ1-1	NA	CASRAGFWDTEAFF	TGTGCCAGCAGGGCCGGGTTCTGGGACACTGAAGCTTTCTTT
TRBV29-1	TRBD1	TRBJ1-4	once	CSVEGDRGGKLFF	TGCAGCGTTGAAGGGGACAGGGGGGGAAAACTGTTTTTT
TRBV6-1	TRBD1	TRBJ2-6	NA	CASSEAWTGRIWANVLTF	TGTGCCAGCAGTGAAGCCTGGACAGGGCGTATCTGGGCCAACGTCCTGACTTTC
TRBV11-2	TRBD2	TRBJ2-5	NA	CASSSIGASGKETQYF	TGTGCCAGCAGCAGTATAGGTGCTAGCGGGAAAGAGACCCAGTACTTC
TRBV2	TRBD1	TRBJ2-1	once	CASSTGQGKNEQFF	TGTGCCAGCAGTACAGGACAGGGGAAGAATGAGCAGTTCTTC
TRBV30	NA	TRBJ2-1	NA	CAWSGGWEQFF	TGTGCCTGGAGTGGGGGCTGGGAGCAGTTCTTC
TRBV14	NA	TRBJ1-1	NA	CASSQPGMNTEAFF	TGTGCCAGCAGCCAACCAGGCATGAACACTGAAGCTTTCTTT
TRBV13	TRBD2	TRBJ2-7	NA	CASSSPGLAGVNEQYF	TGTGCCAGCAGCTCTCCGGGGCTAGCGGGAGTGAACGAGCAGTACTTC
TRBV2	TRBD2	TRBJ2-7	once	CASQVELAGGPEEQYF	TGTGCCAGCCAGGTCGAACTAGCGGGAGGGCCGGAGGAGCAGTACTTC
TRBV5-3	TRBD2	TRBJ2-1	once	CARSRFEREGENEQFF	TGTGCCAGAAGCCGATTTGAGCGGGAGGGGGAGAATGAGCAGTTCTTC
TRBV19	TRBD2	TRBJ2-5	NA	CASSEAGGSLLETQYF	TGTGCCAGTAGTGAGGCGGGAGGCTCCCTGTTGGAGACCCAGTACTTC
TRBV25-1	TRBD1	TRBJ1-1	once	CASKLEGQKNTEAFF	TGTGCCAGCAAATTAGAGGGACAGAAGAACACTGAAGCTTTCTTT
TRBV28	TRBD1	TRBJ2-7	NA	CASSKRTRGEQYF	TGTGCCAGCAGCAAGAGAACCAGGGGGGAGCAGTACTTC
TRBV11-3	NA	TRBJ2-7	NA	CASSWATSYEQYF	TGTGCCAGCAGCTGGGCGACATCCTACGAGCAGTACTTC
TRBV7-2	TRBD2	TRBJ2-1	NA	CAISLTSGRLGDEQFF	TGTGCCATCTCGCTAACTAGCGGGAGGCTCGGGGATGAGCAGTTCTTC
TRBV6-5	NA	TRBJ1-4	NA	CASREGREKLFF	TGTGCCAGCAGGGAAGGGAGGGAAAAACTGTTTTTT
TRBV4-3	TRBD2	TRBJ2-4	NA	CASSRSSGGNIQYF	TGCGCCAGCAGCCGCAGCTCCGGGGGGAACATTCAGTACTTC
TRBV28	NA	TRBJ2-3	NA	CASSSGGNTDTQYF	TGTGCCAGCAGTTCGGGTGGAAACACAGATACGCAGTATTTT
TRBV6-6	TRBD1	TRBJ1-5	NA	CASTLQGAQPQHF	TGTGCCAGCACCTTACAGGGGGCTCAGCCCCAGCATTTT
TRBV15	TRBD2	TRBJ2-7	NA	CATSWAGGRSYEQYF	TGTGCCACCAGCTGGGCGGGAGGGCGATCCTACGAGCAGTACTTC
TRBV5-4	TRBD1	TRBJ2-7	NA	CASSDRGYEQYF	TGTGCCAGCAGTGACAGGGGGTACGAGCAGTACTTC
TRBV5-8	NA	TRBJ2-1	NA	CASSLGQIDDEQFF	TGTGCCAGCAGCTTGGGACAGATTGACGATGAGCAGTTCTTC
TRBV5-1	NA	TRBJ2-1	NA	CASSGPPEQFF	TGCGCCAGCAGCGGCCCCCCGGAGCAGTTCTTC
TRBV7-3	TRBD2	TRBJ2-5	NA	CASSLGTSGNQETQYF	TGTGCCAGCAGCCTAGGCACTAGCGGGAACCAAGAGACCCAGTACTTC
TRBV18	TRBD2	TRBJ2-2	NA	CASSPIAGTDTGELFF	TGTGCCAGCTCACCAATAGCGGGAACTGACACCGGGGAGCTGTTTTTT
TRBV11-2	TRBD2	TRBJ2-1	NA	CASSLRGPGLATYNEQFF	TGTGCCAGCAGCCTCAGAGGACCGGGACTAGCGACCTACAATGAGCAGTTCTTC